Below, 26 T cell receptor beta chains from the same sample are listed, as sequenced in a study of metastatic and nonmetastatic thyroid tumors. MiXCR reprocessed the PCR reads for TCRdb. The sample carries 85,000 to 100,000 clones, approximately 12% recorded once. Patients underwent thyroid surgery, and none had received any treatment before it. Sequences were obtained from blood. These receptors all come from a female donor with papillary thyroid cancer or a benign thyroid nodule (not recorded which). Some clones in this sample may be carry-over from other donors' samples.

The V call is TRBV10-3, the J call TRBJ2-5, with D perhaps matching TRBD2 (5 bases). V dropped 8 bases and J dropped 2 bases, with 12 bases sitting between them. CDR3 length: 13 residues. Germline V CDR1 and CDR2: ENHRY, SYGVKD. The CDR3 DNA is TGTGCCATCGGAGGAAAACTTCAAGAGACCCAGTACTTC. Amino acids: CAIGGKLQETQYF.

The V call is TRBV30, the J call TRBJ1-4, with D maybe TRBD1 (5 bases). This CDR3 has 12 amino acids. CDR1 is GTSNPN, CDR2 SVGIG, per germline (reference sequence). Trimming pared 7 bases from V and 4 bases from J, leaving 10 bases between. CDR3 sequence reads: CASGRNNEKLFF. The CDR3 region has the DNA TGTGCCTCGGGACGGAATAATGAAAAACTGTTTTTT.

This sequence joins TRBV11-2 and TRBJ2-7; TRBD1 aligns across 7 bases. This CDR3 region has 14 residues. The germline V gene has CDR1 SGHAT and CDR2 FQNNGV. Trimming took 0 bases from V and 3 from J; bases not matched to a gene: 2. CDR3 DNA sequence: TGTGCCAGCAGCTTAGAGACAGGGATCTACGAGCAGTACTTC. Translating it yields CASSLETGIYEQYF.

This clone was seen ten or more times. V gene TRBV7-9 combines with J gene TRBJ1-4, with a tentative D call TRBD1 (5 bases). This CDR3 has 16 amino acids. The V and J ends lost 5 bases and 8 bases respectively, with 21 bases between them. Germline values: CDR1 SEHNR, CDR2 FQNEAQ (reference sequence). In DNA, the CDR3 is TGTGCCAGCAGCCCCCGGGGTTCAGGGCGTGGGGAAAAACTGTTTTTT. This translates into CASSPRGSGRGEKLFF.

This clone was seen at least ten times. The chain joins TRBV2 to TRBJ2-7; D is perhaps TRBD1 or TRBD2 (5 bases each). The length of the CDR3 is 13 residues. Germline assignment: CDR1 SNHLY and CDR2 FYNNEI. Trimming took 0 bases from V and 9 from J, leaving 12 bases between them. In nucleotides, the CDR3 is TGTGCCAGCAGTGAAGCTTCGAGAGGGGTGCAGTACTTC. Translation: CASSEASRGVQYF.

This clone was counted ten times or more. The chain has TRBV4-3 and TRBJ1-3; D uncertain. Trimming shortened V by 0 bases and J by 0 bases, and 9 bases separated the two germline ends. This CDR3 region has 16 residues. CDR1 LGHNA and CDR2 YSLEER come from the germline V gene. This CDR3 reads CASSQDSGLSGNTIYF. CDR3 in DNA: TGCGCCAGCAGCCAAGATTCGGGCCTCTCTGGAAACACCATATATTTT.

In its sample, this clone was seen many times. The chain uses TRBV6-2 or TRBV6-3 and TRBJ1-4, with D perhaps matching TRBD1 (5 bases). Trimming stripped 8 bases from V and 4 bases from J, with 14 bases between. CDR1 is MNHEY and CDR2 is SVGEGT in the germline V gene. The CDR3 length is 14 residues. The CDR3 nucleotides are TGTGCCAGCGGTCGGGGACTGGATAATGAAAAACTGTTTTTT. Encoded protein: CASGRGLDNEKLFF.

This clone was seen repeatedly, ten times or more. This rearrangement joins TRBV5-1 to TRBJ2-5, with D possibly TRBD1 on 6 matching bases. The V end was cut by 5 bases, the J end by 5 bases, with 19 bases between. Germline V gives CDR1 SGHRS, CDR2 YFSETQ. CDR3 length equals 15 residues. The CDR3 is CASRETGKSLETQYF. CDR3 DNA sequence: TGCGCCAGCAGGGAGACAGGCAAAAGCCTGGAGACCCAGTACTTC.

This clone was seen repeatedly, ten times or more. The chain has TRBV7-2 and TRBJ2-4; D is unresolved. The ends were cut back, 1 base at V and 6 bases at J, with 1 base in the middle. Germline loops: CDR1 SGHTA, CDR2 FQGNSA. The CDR3 consists of 11 residues. The CDR3 here is CASSLGNIQYF. CDR3 in DNA: TGTGCCAGCAGCTTAGGAAACATTCAGTACTTC.

This clone was counted many times. V and J are TRBV19 and TRBJ2-3; 8 bases are shared with TRBD2. Germline V CDR1 and CDR2: LNHDA, SQIVND (reference sequence). J was trimmed by 10 bases and V by 5 bases; bases with no gene match: 11. The CDR3 runs to 14 residues. This chain's CDR3 is CASSQSGSIGAQYF. For the CDR3, the DNA is TGTGCCAGTAGTCAGAGCGGGAGTATCGGAGCGCAGTATTTT.

Many counts were recorded for this clone. The rearrangement uses TRBV10-3 and TRBJ2-1, with 11 positions matching TRBD2. The germline V gene encodes CDR1 ENHRY and CDR2 SYGVKD. The CDR3 sequence is 13 residues long. J was trimmed by 6 bases and V by 10 bases; bases with no gene match: 5. CDR3 in DNA: TGTGCCACTGGACTAGCGGGCGTCAATGAGCAGTTCTTC. It yields the protein CATGLAGVNEQFF.

This clone came up many times. The chain couples TRBV27 to TRBJ1-6; tentatively, D is TRBD1 (6 bases). The CDR3 is 14 amino acids. The V and J ends lost 1 base and 10 bases respectively, with 11 bases between them. CDR1 is MNHEY and CDR2 is SMNVEV in the germline V gene (reference sequence). For the CDR3, the DNA is TGTGCCAGCAGTTTATGGGCAGGGGTCTCACCCCTCCACTTT. This codes for CASSLWAGVSPLHF.

This clone was found many times. V is TRBV7-2 and J is TRBJ2-1, with unresolved D. The length of the CDR3 is 16 residues. Trimming took off 3 bases at V and 4 bases at J, with 16 bases between the two ends. Germline assignment: CDR1 SGHTA and CDR2 FQGNSA. Here the CDR3 DNA reads TGTGCCAGCAGCTTTGCCGCGCCCTCCAAGTACAATGAGCAGTTCTTC. It codes for CASSFAAPSKYNEQFF.

This clone was counted many times. The rearrangement links TRBV9 to TRBJ2-1, with TRBD2 matching over 10 bases. Germline CDR1 SGDLS, CDR2 YYNGEE. The CDR3 has 16 residues. With 4 bases clipped from V and 7 bases from J, the junction kept 11 bases outside the gene matches. The CDR3 loop is CASSSRTSGVRNEQFF. The DNA of the CDR3 is TGTGCCAGCAGCAGTCGGACTAGCGGTGTTCGTAATGAGCAGTTCTTC.

This clone appeared many times. The V and J genes are TRBV27 and TRBJ2-7, with D possibly called TRBD1 or TRBD2 (5 bases each). V lost 8 bases and J 3 bases, leaving 17 bases between the germline ends. This CDR3 contains 14 residues. Per the germline V gene, CDR1 is MNHEY and CDR2 is SMNVEV (reference sequence). As DNA, the CDR3 is TGTGCCAGCCTCAACGGGGTGGGGGACTACGAGCAGTACTTC. As protein: CASLNGVGDYEQYF.

Many counts were recorded for this clone. V is TRBV28 and J is TRBJ2-5, with D perhaps TRBD2 (6 bases). V was shortened by 4 bases and J by 3 bases, with 12 bases between the two germline ends. Germline loops: CDR1 MDHEN, CDR2 SYDVKM. The CDR3 totals 14 residues. CDR3 sequence: CASSSRDFEETQYF. The DNA for the CDR3 is TGTGCCAGCAGTTCCCGGGACTTCGAAGAGACCCAGTACTTC.

This chain joins TRBV30 and TRBJ1-1; the D gene is possibly TRBD1 (5 bases). The CDR3 has 13 residues. Germline assignment: CDR1 GTSNPN and CDR2 SVGIG (reference sequence). Deletions cut 5 bases from V and 1 base from J, with 11 bases between. This CDR3 is CAWETAGNTEAFF. In DNA, the CDR3 is TGTGCCTGGGAGACAGCAGGGAACACTGAAGCTTTCTTT.

This clone was seen at least ten times. The chain joins TRBV7-9 to TRBJ1-4; D possibly corresponds to TRBD1 (5 bases). Trimming pared 2 bases from V and 2 bases from J, leaving 12 bases between. This CDR3 has 16 residues. Germline CDR1 is SEHNR and CDR2 is FQNEAQ (reference sequence). CDR3 nucleotide sequence: TGTGCCAGCAGCTTAACGTCAGGGATCACTAATGAAAAACTGTTTTTT. Translation gives CASSLTSGITNEKLFF.

V and J are TRBV19 and TRBJ1-6; TRBD1 is a possible D gene (6 bases). The CDR3 is made up of 17 amino acids. V gave up 3 bases and J gave up 4 bases, with 16 bases separating them. CDR1 is LNHDA and CDR2 is SQIVND in the germline V gene (reference sequence). For the CDR3, the DNA is TGTGCCAGTAGTATGGGGGCCATTCATGAGTATAATTCACCCCTCCACTTT. Translation: CASSMGAIHEYNSPLHF.

As regards this clone: A read error may be the cause here, since a much bigger clone is one base away. The V and J genes are TRBV20-1 and TRBJ2-1; D may be TRBD2 (6 bases). The CDR3 totals 14 residues. V gave up 6 bases and J gave up 6 bases, with 18 bases separating them. Per germline, CDR1 DFQATT and CDR2 SNEGSKA (reference sequence). The DNA of the CDR3 is TGCAGTGCCCGAGTAGCGGTAGCAGTCAATGAGCAGTTCTTC. Encoded protein: CSARVAVAVNEQFF.

Many counts were recorded for this clone. DNA of the CDR3: TGTGCCAGCTCACCACCGGGACAGGGGTCTGGGGAGCAGTTCTTC. Translation gives CASSPPGQGSGEQFF. The gene calls are TRBV18 and TRBJ2-1, with 10 bases fitting TRBD1. Germline loops: CDR1 KGHSH, CDR2 LQKENI. The V segment lost 0 bases and the J segment 10 bases; nucleotides outside the gene matches: 6. The CDR3 is 15 residues long.

This clone was detected many times. The chain combines TRBV20-1 with TRBJ2-3; 7 positions match TRBD2. Germline V gene lookup returns CDR1 DFQATT and CDR2 SNEGSKA (reference sequence). The CDR3 has 17 residues. V lost 3 bases to trimming and J lost 2 bases; unmatched junction nucleotides: 14. CDR3 sequence (DNA): TGCAGTGCTAGGGCCCCTCCCGGGGGGAAACACACAGATACGCAGTATTTT. It yields the protein CSARAPPGGKHTDTQYF.

This clone showed up many times. J is TRBJ2-5 and V is TRBV4-3; TRBD1 or TRBD2 may be the D gene (7 bases each). Germline CDR1 reads LGHNA; CDR2 reads YSLEER. The CDR3 is 14 amino acids. Trimming cost V 4 bases and J 5 bases, with 14 bases left between them. For the CDR3, the DNA is TGCGCCAGCAGCCTAGGACTAGGGGGCGAGACCCAGTACTTC. This translates into CASSLGLGGETQYF.

This clone was seen once. The chain couples TRBV25-1 to TRBJ1-2, with D maybe TRBD1 (5 bases). The CDR3 spans 20 residues. Trimming took off 5 bases at V and 2 bases at J, with 30 bases between the two ends. Germline V gene lookup returns CDR1 MGHDK and CDR2 SYGVNS. Here the CDR3 reads CASSHRLWGRRDMGNYGYTF. CDR3 coding DNA: TGTGCCAGCAGTCACCGATTGTGGGGCCGGAGAGATATGGGGAACTATGGCTACACCTTC.

With regard to this clone: A read error is possible here, since a much larger clone lies one base away. The chain couples TRBV9 to TRBJ1-5; 7 bases map to TRBD1. This CDR3 contains 15 residues. The V gene's germline CDR1 is SGDLS and CDR2 YYNGEE. CDR3 nucleotides: TGTGCCAGCAGCGAGGGACAGCTTAGCAATCAGCACCAGCATTTT. Translating gives CASSEGQLSNQHQHF.

The rearrangement joins TRBV6-2 or TRBV6-3 to TRBJ1-2; possible D gene TRBD1, 5 bases. Trimming shortened V by 2 bases and J by 7 bases, and 35 bases separated the two germline ends. The CDR3 length is 21 residues. Germline CDR1 is MNHEY and CDR2 is SVGEGT. This CDR3 reads CASSYGLGPTHFHTAICGYTF. The CDR3 bases are TGTGCCAGCAGTTACGGATTGGGACCCACGCACTTCCACACCGCCATTTGTGGCTACACCTTC.